These T cell receptor beta chains were read from a single sample in a study of blood T cell repertoires in COVID-19. Sequenced by immunoSEQ multiplex PCR; TCRdb stores in-frame clones only, minus some. The data hold some 350,000 clones, with 91% observed a single time. Material for sequencing was peripheral blood. These receptor sequences come from a woman aged 18 to 35 who had recovered from COVID-19. Both conserved end residues are part of each CDR3. The order of the fields is J gene, V gene, D gene, clone size, CDR3 DNA, CDR3 protein. The D gene is left open where the match is weak. Expanded clones get a size class; other rows say once, few or many, or leave the size out.

TRBJ2-3 TRBV11-3 NA NA TGTGCCAGCAGCCAGGGGTTGGGGACAGATACGCAGTATTTT CASSQGLGTDTQYF
TRBJ1-2 TRBV7-2 NA NA TGTGCCAGCAGCTTAGAAGGGGGAATTAACTATGGCTACACCTTC CASSLEGGINYGYTF
TRBJ2-1 TRBV5-1 TRBD2 NA TGCGCCAGCAGCTTGGTTAGCGGGAGCTCCTACAATGAGCAGTTCTTC CASSLVSGSSYNEQFF
TRBJ2-3 TRBV7-9 NA NA TGTGCCAGCAGCTTTGGTCGATCGGGAGATACGCAGTATTTT CASSFGRSGDTQYF
TRBJ1-4 TRBV30 NA once TGTGCCTGGAGTGTAATCGGGGAGGGCGAAAAACTGTTTTTT CAWSVIGEGEKLFF
TRBJ2-2 TRBV7-9 TRBD2 NA TGTGCCAGCAGCTCGACTAGCGGGGCGAACACCGGGGAGCTGTTTTTT CASSSTSGANTGELFF
TRBJ1-5 TRBV21-1 NA once TGTGCCAGCAACAAGGGAGCCCGGGATATGCGCAATCAGCCCCAGCATTTT CASNKGARDMRNQPQHF
TRBJ2-1 TRBV7-7 TRBD1 NA TGTGCCAGCAGCTCGGGACAGGGGTTAAATGAGCAGTTCTTC CASSSGQGLNEQFF
TRBJ2-1 TRBV5-1 TRBD2 once TGCGCCAGCAGCTTTAGCGGGGATTACAATGAGCAGTTCTTC CASSFSGDYNEQFF
TRBJ2-1 TRBV10-1 NA NA TGCGCCAGCAGTGTGTCGGGAGCTTACAATGAGCAGTTCTTC CASSVSGAYNEQFF
TRBJ2-5 TRBV19 TRBD2 NA TGTGCCAGTAGTATTAGCACTAGCGCAGAGACCCAGTACTTC CASSISTSAETQYF
TRBJ2-6 TRBV5-4 NA NA TGTGCCAGCAGCTTCAGGGAAGCTGGGGCCAACGTCCTGACTTTC CASSFREAGANVLTF
TRBJ1-1 TRBV4-3 NA NA TGCGCCAGCAGCCAAGGTGAAGCCATGAACACTGAAGCTTTCTTT CASSQGEAMNTEAFF
TRBJ2-1 TRBV11-3 NA NA TGTGCCAGCAGCTTAGACACTAGCCATGGGAATGAGCAGTTCTTC CASSLDTSHGNEQFF
TRBJ2-2 TRBV6-2/TRBV6-3 NA NA TGTGCCAGCAGCCCAAGACAGTTCGCGAACACCGGGGAGCTGTTTTTT CASSPRQFANTGELFF
TRBJ1-5 TRBV10-3 NA few TGTGCCATCAGTGAGGGACACTCCGACAATCAGCCCCAGCATTTT CAISEGHSDNQPQHF
TRBJ1-5 TRBV24-1 NA NA TGTGCCACCAGTGGAGGGCGAAGCAATCAGCCCCAGCATTTT CATSGGRSNQPQHF
TRBJ2-3 TRBV4-3 TRBD2 NA TGCGCCAGCTCCCCGGGACTAGCGACCAGCACAGATACGCAGTATTTT CASSPGLATSTDTQYF
TRBJ2-5 TRBV12-3/TRBV12-4 NA NA TGTGCCAGTAGTTCCAGCGGAGAAGAGACCCAGTACTTC CASSSSGEETQYF
TRBJ2-3 TRBV5-1 TRBD2 NA TGCGCCAGCAGCCCCAAAGGGGGACTAGGCACAGATACGCAGTATTTT CASSPKGGLGTDTQYF
TRBJ1-2 TRBV6-5 TRBD1 few TGTGCCACCGGACAGGACTATGGCTACACCTTC CATGQDYGYTF
TRBJ1-5 TRBV27 NA few TGTGCCAGCAGTTTACAAAGCAATCAGCCCCAGCATTTT CASSLQSNQPQHF
TRBJ2-1 TRBV19 NA NA TGTGCCAGTAGCGGACTCCCTTTTAATGAGCAGTTCTTC CASSGLPFNEQFF
TRBJ2-1 TRBV19 TRBD1 NA TGTGCCAGTAGTTACACCGGGACAGGGTACTACAATGAGCAGTTCTTC CASSYTGTGYYNEQFF
TRBJ1-2 TRBV27 TRBD1 NA TGTGCCAGCAGTCCCTACCCCAGGGGGAGTAACTATGGCTACACCTTC CASSPYPRGSNYGYTF
TRBJ2-1 TRBV11-2 TRBD2 NA TGTGCCAGCAGCCTACCGGGGACTAGCGGGAGGAGGTCCTACAATGAGCAGTTCTTC CASSLPGTSGRRSYNEQFF
TRBJ1-1 TRBV20-1 TRBD1 NA TGCAGTGCCCTGGACAGGGTAAGAGCTTTCTTT CSALDRVRAFF
TRBJ2-4 TRBV28 TRBD1 NA TGTGCCAGCACCCGAGGGACAGGGGCGAACATTCAGTACTTC CASTRGTGANIQYF
TRBJ2-5 TRBV5-1 TRBD2 NA TGCGCCAGCAGCTCCACCGGGACTAGAAGGGAGACCCAGTACTTC CASSSTGTRRETQYF
TRBJ1-1 TRBV27 NA NA TGTGCCAGCAGTTTGCGTCTGAACACTGAAGCTTTCTTT CASSLRLNTEAFF
TRBJ1-1 TRBV11-2 NA few TGTGCCAGCAGCTTCCGGACAGCCTCCCCCACGAACACTGAAGCTTTCTTT CASSFRTASPTNTEAFF
TRBJ1-2 TRBV25-1 NA NA TGTGCCAGCAGTGGCCGACACGTCTATGGCTACACCTTC CASSGRHVYGYTF
TRBJ1-2 TRBV19 NA NA TGTGCCAGTACCACCGGGACACTCGGGTACACCTTC CASTTGTLGYTF
TRBJ2-1 TRBV10-3 TRBD2 NA TGTGCCATCAGTGATGTAGCGGGACGGGATGAGCAGTTCTTC CAISDVAGRDEQFF
TRBJ2-3 TRBV7-2 TRBD2 NA TGTGCCAGCAGCTTTCGGGGGGGGATAGATACGCAGTATTTT CASSFRGGIDTQYF
TRBJ1-6 TRBV2 NA NA TGTGCCAGCAGTGAGACAAATTCACCCCTCCACTTT CASSETNSPLHF
TRBJ1-5 TRBV5-6 NA NA TGTGCCAGCAGCTTGGCGGCAGGAGGTAATCAGCCCCAGCATTTT CASSLAAGGNQPQHF
TRBJ2-2 TRBV29-1 TRBD2 NA TGCAGCGTTGGCTGGACTAGCGAGAACACCGGGGAGCTGTTTTTT CSVGWTSENTGELFF
TRBJ2-1 TRBV4-1 TRBD1 NA TGCGCCAGCAGCCAAGATAGGGGGACAGGGGGCAATGAGCAGTTCTTC CASSQDRGTGGNEQFF
TRBJ2-3 TRBV6-5 NA once TGTGCCAGCAGTCCCATTACAGATACGCAGTATTTT CASSPITDTQYF
TRBJ2-3 TRBV9 TRBD1 NA TGTGCCAGCAGCCCTTTCGACAGGGGAACAGATACGCAGTATTTT CASSPFDRGTDTQYF
TRBJ2-5 TRBV6-2/TRBV6-3 TRBD1 NA TGTGCCAGCAGTTTACAGGGGGCGGATTACGGAGCGACCCAGTACTTC CASSLQGADYGATQYF
TRBJ2-5 TRBV11-3 NA NA TGTGCCAGCAGCCCGACTGGCTCTCCGGAGACCCAGTACTTC CASSPTGSPETQYF
TRBJ2-3 TRBV25-1 TRBD2 NA TGTGCCAGCAGTGAGCGGGAGGGCCGGGTTGGAAGCACAGATACGCAGTATTTT CASSEREGRVGSTDTQYF
TRBJ1-1 TRBV7-2 NA NA TGTGCCAGCAGCTTAGTCCCCGGTTACACTGAAGCTTTCTTT CASSLVPGYTEAFF
TRBJ2-3 TRBV18 NA NA TGTGCCAGCTCACCGGGCGGGATGGATACGCAGTATTTT CASSPGGMDTQYF
TRBJ2-6 TRBV5-1 NA NA TGCGCCAGCAGCTTGGACAGGGCTGGGGCCAACGTCCTGACTTTC CASSLDRAGANVLTF
TRBJ2-5 TRBV15 TRBD2 NA TGTGCCACCTCCGTTTTAGCGGGCGGGGAGACCCAGTACTTC CATSVLAGGETQYF
TRBJ1-2 TRBV27 TRBD1 NA TGTGCCAGCAGTTTTAGGCAGGGGGGCTATGGCTACACCTTC CASSFRQGGYGYTF
TRBJ2-1 TRBV2 NA NA TGTGCCAGCAATGACAGAAACAATGAGCAGTTCTTC CASNDRNNEQFF
TRBJ1-3 TRBV2 NA NA TGTGCCAGCAGTGAAGCGCTTCGGAAGGGGAATCCTGGAAACACCATATATTTT CASSEALRKGNPGNTIYF